This TCR beta chain was retrieved from a study of cytotoxic CD8 clonotypes in ibrutinib-treated CLL. Study in general: Among patients, about 25 responded partially and 2 completely; roughly 14 then stayed remitted and approximately twelve progressed after median approximately 72 months.

Turning to this clone: Antigen unknown.

Regarding the study as a whole: The study sampled sustained-remission and progressing patients at different times. Clonality rose at ibrutinib response and fell back toward baseline at progression. Clonotypes that were public were uncommon, and they contracted or stayed stable on treatment.

Germline values: CDR1 MGHDK, CDR2 SYGVNS. There are 11 residues in the CDR3. V lost 5 bases to trimming and J lost 6 bases, with 6 bases between them. Method: immunoSEQ multiplex PCR; TCRdb's copy keeps in-frame clones and lacks some. The sample consists of 65,000 to 80,000 clones, roughly 80% of them appearing once. The sample consisted of PBMCs, taken after 24 months of ibrutinib treatment. The clonotype comes from a human donor with chronic lymphocytic leukemia. The V call is TRBV25-1, the J call TRBJ2-3; D not certain. The DNA for the CDR3 is TGTGCCAGCAGTATAGGTGATACGCAGTATTTT. This sequence encodes CASSIGDTQYF.